This T cell receptor beta chain emerged from a study of blood T cell repertoires in COVID-19. Study-level information: T cells, B-cell-depleted T cells, or PBMCs supplied cDNA or gDNA.

The germline V gene has CDR1 MNHEY and CDR2 SMNVEV (reference sequence). V lost 5 bases and J lost 7, with 18 bases in between. This CDR3 has 14 residues. Authors' processing steps: Amplification with reference gene primers provided the estimates of nucleated cell counts. The table came from immunoSEQ multiplex PCR; TCRdb's copy has only in-frame clones and leaves some out. V and J calls and clone size are as listed in that table; D and trimming were resolved from the DNA. This table has approximately 200,000 clones, about 85% appearing once. The receptor was isolated from a man aged 50-59 years who had recovered from COVID-19. V and J are TRBV27 and TRBJ2-7; possibly TRBD1 for D (6 bases). Sequencing was carried out using peripheral blood. In nucleotides, the CDR3 is TGTGCCAGCAGTAACCGGGACATTGGGCGGGAGCAGTACTTC. Translation: CASSNRDIGREQYF.